This T cell receptor beta chain was documented in a study of T cells in Graves' hyperthyroidism and ophthalmopathy. The CDR3 regions of TCR beta were amplified from RNA transcripts. TCR CDR3 underwent first-round RT-PCR with the HTBI primer set. TCRdb passed the multiplex PCR reads through MiXCR, listing each CDR3 protein once. The sample includes 700,000 or so distinct CDR3 sequences, 15% to 20% of them seen just once. This clonotype was recorded many times. Antigen unknown. Study results and limitations: Most thyroid clonotypes that were expanded above 0.001 also turned up in blood.

The hyperthyroidism patients had all been newly diagnosed, and their disease duration was under 2 months. Their ages ranged from 18 to 65 years. Thyroid ultrasound, orbital computed tomography, clinical symptoms, and serum thyroxine and TRAb underpinned diagnoses. V shed 8 bases, J shed 1 base, and the junction held 6 bases outside the gene matches. The CDR3 has 14 amino acids. The sequencing sample was made of blood. The chain combines TRBV12-3 or TRBV12-4 with TRBJ1-1; 8 bases fit TRBD1. The TCR sequence derives from a man between 18 and 29 years old with Graves' hyperthyroidism. CDR3 sequence: CASAPGQGNTEAFF. The CDR3 DNA sequence: TGTGCCAGCGCGCCTGGACAGGGGAACACTGAAGCTTTCTTT.